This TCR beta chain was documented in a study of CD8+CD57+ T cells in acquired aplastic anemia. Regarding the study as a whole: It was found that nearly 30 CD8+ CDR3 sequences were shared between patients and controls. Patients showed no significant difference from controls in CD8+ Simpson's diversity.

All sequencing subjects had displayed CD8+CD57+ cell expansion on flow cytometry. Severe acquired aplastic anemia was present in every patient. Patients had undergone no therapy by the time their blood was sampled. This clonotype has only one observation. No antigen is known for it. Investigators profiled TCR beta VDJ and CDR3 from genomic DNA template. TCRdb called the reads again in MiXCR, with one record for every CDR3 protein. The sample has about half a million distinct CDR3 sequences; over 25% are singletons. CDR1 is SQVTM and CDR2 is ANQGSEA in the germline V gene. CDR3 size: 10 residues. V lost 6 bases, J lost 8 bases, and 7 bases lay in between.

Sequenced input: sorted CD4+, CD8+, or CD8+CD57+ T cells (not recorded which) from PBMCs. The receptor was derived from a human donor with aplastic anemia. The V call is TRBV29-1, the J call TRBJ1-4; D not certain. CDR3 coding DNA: TGCAGCGTGCTCCGGGAAAAACTGTTTTTT. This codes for CSVLREKLFF.